These T cell receptor beta chains were read from a single sample in a study of blood T cell repertoires in COVID-19. This table comes from immunoSEQ multiplex PCR, and its TCRdb copy is limited to in-frame clones, with some not included. Among about 30,000 clones listed, about 87% were seen once. What was sequenced was peripheral blood. The receptor set was obtained from a man aged 65 to 85 with acute or convalescent COVID-19. Each CDR3 is given with its conserved first and last residue.

cdr3_aa,j_call,v_call
CASSQGLGGAYGYTF,TRBJ1-2,TRBV4-3
CATSDSDNQPQHF,TRBJ1-5,TRBV24-1
CATMTGQGTNEQYF,TRBJ2-7,TRBV6-5
CASSVEGRAGNTIYF,TRBJ1-3,TRBV9
CASSFRGEQYF,TRBJ2-7,TRBV12-3/TRBV12-4
CASSQPNQGANEKLFF,TRBJ1-4,TRBV4-1
CASSSASRGLGGYTF,TRBJ1-2,TRBV5-6
CASSRDSNNEKLFF,TRBJ1-4,TRBV6-5
CAPGSGANVLTF,TRBJ2-6,TRBV7-9
CASSLGPAPDYDQYF,TRBJ2-5,TRBV5-6
CASSQDLWLADEKLFF,TRBJ1-4,TRBV4-2
CASRGQPNEKLFF,TRBJ1-4,TRBV27
CASSYLQGALSDEQFF,TRBJ2-1,TRBV6-5
CASSKEREGAKNIQYF,TRBJ2-4,TRBV5-4
CASSGTGVGNEKLFF,TRBJ1-4,TRBV4-1
CASSSTSGAEKTQYF,TRBJ2-5,TRBV4-2
CASSPGTSGREQFF,TRBJ2-1,TRBV7-9
CASSLGTGMNTEAFF,TRBJ1-1,TRBV5-1
CASSGGPITGELFF,TRBJ2-2,TRBV27
CASSWTGFNSPLHF,TRBJ1-6,TRBV5-6
CASSITSGRAREQFF,TRBJ2-1,TRBV19
CASGLGGSGNTIYF,TRBJ1-3,TRBV12-5
CASSYRDYRTDTQYF,TRBJ2-3,TRBV5-1
CASRPTGTGGYEQYF,TRBJ2-7,TRBV6-2/TRBV6-3
CAWSVARARGGYTF,TRBJ1-2,TRBV30
CASSTPGLAGGGHEQYF,TRBJ2-7,TRBV7-2
CAWEDRASYEQYF,TRBJ2-7,TRBV30
CASSALHSPLHF,TRBJ1-6,TRBV25-1
CASSLASSTQPQHF,TRBJ1-5,TRBV7-2
CASSYGGGGPQHF,TRBJ1-5,TRBV6-5
CASSNAVAYQPQHF,TRBJ1-5,TRBV6-2/TRBV6-3
CASSFSGAANEKLFF,TRBJ1-4,TRBV11-1